Below, 25 T cell receptor beta chains from the same sample are listed, as sequenced in a study of cytomegalovirus exposure and HLA in healthy donors. Vbeta (60) and Jbeta (13) primers were used in the PCR. Data came from immunoSEQ multiplex PCR; TCRdb stores just in-frame clones and leaves some out. The sample lists 90,000 to 140,000 clones, over 65% occurring once. The sequenced material came from PBMCs. These receptors all come from a man in his forties in good health and CMV-seropositive.

V and J are TRBV6-1 and TRBJ2-2, with a possible D match to TRBD2 (6 bases). The V end lost 3 bases, the J end lost 3 bases, and 14 bases lay between the germline ends. The CDR3 has 16 residues. CDR1 and CDR2 (germline): MNHNS, SASEGT. The CDR3 spells CASSDYGRRYTGELFF. DNA of the CDR3: TGTGCCAGCAGTGACTATGGGAGGAGGTACACCGGGGAGCTGTTTTTT.

This clone was counted between two and nine times. The chain recombines TRBV4-2 with TRBJ2-7; 13 bases match TRBD2. The germline CDR1 and CDR2 sequences are LGHNA and YNFKEQ. Trimming at V came to 0 bases and at J to 2 bases, leaving 7 bases not matched to a gene. CDR3 length: 18 residues. CDR3 region: CASSQDLGGLAGTYEQYF. CDR3 DNA sequence: TGTGCCAGCAGCCAAGATCTGGGGGGACTAGCGGGAACCTACGAGCAGTACTTC.

V and J are TRBV7-2 and TRBJ2-5; 9 bases match TRBD2. CDR3 size: 15 residues. V was pared by 4 bases and J by 4 bases, with 7 bases of the junction left unmatched. Germline lookup yields CDR1 SGHTA and CDR2 FQGNSA. For the CDR3, the DNA is TGTGCCAGCAGCTCTAGCGGGAAAGAGGGAGAGACCCAGTACTTC. This encodes CASSSSGKEGETQYF.

V gene TRBV15 combines with J gene TRBJ2-5; D is possibly TRBD1 (6 bases). Per the germline V gene, CDR1 is LNHNV and CDR2 is YYDKDF (reference sequence). CDR3 length: 14 amino acids. V dropped 6 bases and J dropped 5 bases, with 16 bases sitting between them. The CDR3 nucleotides read TGTGCCACCAGGAGGGGGTCAATGGAGGAGACCCAGTACTTC. The encoded protein is CATRRGSMEETQYF.

The chain couples TRBV5-1 to TRBJ2-3; TRBD2 matches at 7 bases. This CDR3 region has 15 residues. CDR1 is SGHRS, CDR2 YFSETQ, per germline. V lost 3 bases, J lost 2 bases, and 6 bases stayed unmatched. As DNA, the CDR3 is TGCGCCAGCAGCTCGAGCGGGACGTTCACAGATACGCAGTATTTT. Translated: CASSSSGTFTDTQYF.

In the case of this clone: Other DNA sequences from this sample encode an identical CDR3 as well. This chain joins TRBV7-9 and TRBJ1-1; 8 bases fit TRBD1. Germline V lookup: CDR1 SEHNR, CDR2 FQNEAQ (reference sequence). This CDR3 has 15 amino acids. V gave up 4 bases and J gave up 3 bases; unmatched junction bases: 7. The CDR3 coding sequence is TGTGCCAGCAGCTCAACAGGGGGTTCGTACACTGAAGCTTTCTTT. Its protein is CASSSTGGSYTEAFF.

The rearrangement uses TRBV13 and TRBJ2-2, with D possibly being TRBD1 (5 bases). V was clipped by 6 bases and J by 4 bases, with 15 bases between them. Germline values: CDR1 PRHDT, CDR2 FYEKMQ (reference sequence). The CDR3 totals 15 residues. The CDR3 DNA follows: TGTGCCAGCAGTTTGGTGGGGCTGGGCACCGGGGAGCTGTTTTTT. Its translation: CASSLVGLGTGELFF.

The rearrangement joins TRBV4-3 to TRBJ2-1; 8 bases fit TRBD2. Trimming cost V 1 base and J 3 bases; bases outside gene matches: 8. Germline CDR1 and CDR2: LGHNA and YSLEER. The CDR3 covers 17 residues. Here the CDR3 reads CASSQGTTSAHYNEQFF. CDR3 DNA sequence: TGCGCCAGCAGCCAAGGGACGACTAGCGCCCACTACAATGAGCAGTTCTTC.

The chain couples TRBV2 to TRBJ1-1; weak D call: TRBD1 (5 bases). CDR1 SNHLY and CDR2 FYNNEI come from the germline V gene. CDR3 length: 12 amino acids. Deletions cut 7 bases from V and 8 bases from J, with 14 bases between. The CDR3 reads CASIGSGLEAFF. DNA for the CDR3: TGTGCCAGCATAGGGTCAGGGCTAGAAGCTTTCTTT.

This chain uses TRBV4-3 with TRBJ1-1, with D possibly being TRBD1 (5 bases). Germline V CDR1 and CDR2: LGHNA, YSLEER. V lost 4 bases and J 0 bases, leaving 15 bases between the germline ends. The CDR3 runs to 16 residues. The CDR3 protein is CASSPRGSAMNTEAFF. CDR3 coding DNA: TGCGCCAGCAGCCCCCGGGGGTCGGCGATGAACACTGAAGCTTTCTTT.

V is TRBV6-1 and J is TRBJ1-5; D gene ambiguous. The CDR3 length is 14 residues. V shed 3 bases and J shed 6 bases, with 12 bases lying between them. Germline CDR1 is MNHNS and CDR2 is SASEGT. CDR3 bases: TGTGCCAGCAGTGACTCTACTCAACGTCAGCCCCAGCATTTT. Its translation: CASSDSTQRQPQHF.

The chain links TRBV7-2 to TRBJ1-2; 9 nucleotides match TRBD1. The J segment lost 5 bases and the V segment lost 3 bases, leaving 4 bases of the junction unmatched. CDR1 SGHTA and CDR2 FQGNSA come from the germline V gene. This CDR3 has 14 residues. CDR3 loop: CASSLDGTGYGYTF. In nucleotides, the CDR3 is TGTGCCAGCAGCTTGGACGGGACAGGGTATGGCTACACCTTC.

This clone showed up just a few times. This chain joins TRBV19 and TRBJ2-7; no definite D call. Looked up from germline, CDR1 is LNHDA and CDR2 is SQIVND (reference sequence). V lost 5 bases to trimming and J lost 0 bases, with 11 bases between them. The CDR3 loop spans 14 amino acids. CDR3 sequence: CASSRTLFSYEQYF. In DNA, the CDR3 is TGTGCCAGTAGTCGAACTCTTTTCTCCTACGAGCAGTACTTC. The entire variable domain, with the rest obtained from reference TRBV19 and TRBJ2-7, is as follows: DGGITQSPKYLFRKEGQNVTLSCEQNLNHDAMYWYRQDPGQGLRLIYYSQIVNDFQKGDIAEGYSVSREKKESFPLTVTSAQKNPTAFYLCASSRTLFSYEQYFGPGTRLTVT.

The rearrangement uses TRBV30 and TRBJ2-7; 9 bases are shared with TRBD2. CDR3 length equals 13 residues. The germline V gene encodes CDR1 GTSNPN and CDR2 SVGIG (reference sequence). The trim removed 2 bases at V and 6 bases at J, leaving 5 bases unmatched. CDR3 in DNA: TGTGCCTGGAGTTACGCGGGAGGGGTCGAGCAGTACTTC. Its translation is CAWSYAGGVEQYF.

The chain uses TRBV9 and TRBJ2-7, with TRBD1 as a possible D gene (6 bases). Germline CDR1 is SGDLS and CDR2 is YYNGEE. This CDR3 contains 15 residues. Trimming took 3 bases from V and 5 from J, leaving 18 bases between them. This chain's CDR3 is CASSAAEGRGNEQYF. The DNA of the CDR3 is TGTGCCAGCAGCGCCGCCGAGGGAAGGGGGAACGAGCAGTACTTC.

This sequence joins TRBV6-5 and TRBJ2-2; TRBD1 might be the D (6 bases). Trimming removed 4 bases at V and 8 bases at J, with 17 bases between. The CDR3 contains 15 residues. Germline V gene sequence: CDR1 MNHEY, CDR2 SVGAGI. CDR3 DNA: TGTGCCAGCAGTTCCATTCGACGTGACAGGGGGGAGCTGTTTTTT. Encoded protein: CASSSIRRDRGELFF.

This clone was seen a single time. The chain joins TRBV2 to TRBJ2-7, with D perhaps TRBD2 (6 bases). The CDR3 length is 14 residues. Germline values: CDR1 SNHLY, CDR2 FYNNEI. The V and J ends lost 4 bases and 5 bases respectively, with 15 bases between them. CDR3 bases: TGTGCCAGCAGTGCACCGGGGGTTCTGCACGAGCAGTACTTC. Protein: CASSAPGVLHEQYF.

This clone was found a few times. The genes are TRBV6-4 and TRBJ1-4, with D perhaps matching TRBD1 (5 bases). Germline CDR1 and CDR2: MRHNA and SNTAGT. The V end was cut by 5 bases, the J end by 2 bases, with 15 bases between. CDR3 length equals 16 residues. CDR3 nucleotide sequence: TGTGCCAGCAGTCAGGGCATTATGGGTACTAATGAAAAACTGTTTTTT. It is translated as CASSQGIMGTNEKLFF.

This clone was seen a single time. One end of the junction varies from germline; a read error may be responsible. The rearrangement links TRBV5-4 to TRBJ2-6; 10 bases are shared with TRBD1. The CDR3 extends over 16 amino acids. The germline gives CDR1 SGHNT, CDR2 YYREEE (reference sequence). The CDR3, as DNA: TGTGCCAGCAGCCAGGTGGCAGGGACAGGGGCCAACGGCCTGACTTTC. Encoded protein: CASSQVAGTGANGLTF.

V usage is TRBV5-4 and J usage is TRBJ2-5; TRBD1 matches 8 bases. Germline V gene sequence: CDR1 SGHNT, CDR2 YYREEE (reference sequence). The CDR3 is 12 amino acids. The V gene end was trimmed by 8 bases and the J gene end by 2 bases; junction bases not matched to a gene: 2. DNA of the CDR3: TGTGCCAGTACAGGGGGTCAAGAGACCCAGTACTTC. Its protein is CASTGGQETQYF. The full variable domain, completed using reference TRBV5-4 and TRBJ2-5, is ETGVTQSPTHLIKTRGQQVTLRCSSQSGHNTVSWYQQALGQGPQFIFQYYREEENGRGNFPPRFSGLQFPNYSSELNVNALELDDSALYLCASTGGQETQYFGPGTRLLVL.

Of note for this clone: Distinct nucleotide sequences in the sample also encode this CDR3. V and J are TRBV9 and TRBJ2-7; 7 bases fit TRBD2. Germline V gives CDR1 SGDLS, CDR2 YYNGEE. Trimming at V came to 0 bases and at J to 2 bases, leaving 2 bases not matched to a gene. The CDR3 has 14 amino acids. This CDR3 is CASSVGGGTYEQYF. The CDR3 region has the DNA TGTGCCAGCAGCGTAGGGGGGGGAACCTACGAGCAGTACTTC.

The V gene is TRBV18, the J gene TRBJ2-1, with D possibly being TRBD2 (5 bases). V was pared by 0 bases and J by 2 bases, with 8 bases between. Germline CDR1 reads KGHSH; CDR2 reads LQKENI. The CDR3 covers 15 residues. Written as DNA, the CDR3 is TGTGCCAGCTCACCACCGGCGGGTACCTACAATGAGCAGTTCTTC. Translating it yields CASSPPAGTYNEQFF. The variable domain in full, completed from reference TRBV18 and TRBJ2-1, reads NAGVMQNPRHLVRRRGQEARLRCSPMKGHSHVYWYRQLPEEGLKFMVYLQKENIIDESGMPKERFSAEFPKEGPSILRIQQVVRGDSAAYFCASSPPAGTYNEQFFGPGTRLTVL.

The chain links TRBV11-2 to TRBJ2-3; 8 positions match TRBD2. Germline V gives CDR1 SGHAT, CDR2 FQNNGV. This CDR3 comprises 18 residues. V was pared by 5 bases and J by 1 base, with 14 bases of the junction left unmatched. In nucleotides, the CDR3 is TGTGCCAGCAGCCCGAAGAGTAGCGGGACCTCCCGCACAGATACGCAGTATTTT. It is translated as CASSPKSSGTSRTDTQYF.

The rearrangement links TRBV27 to TRBJ2-5; 9 bases agree with TRBD1. Germline CDR1 is MNHEY and CDR2 is SMNVEV (reference sequence). This CDR3 has 15 residues. The trim removed 5 bases at V and 5 bases at J, leaving 9 bases unmatched. In DNA form, the CDR3 reads TGTGCCAGCAGTCTTCGCCGACAGGGGGGTGAGACCCAGTACTTC. It translates to CASSLRRQGGETQYF.

This sequence joins TRBV7-9 and TRBJ2-1, with D maybe TRBD2 (6 bases). Germline loops: CDR1 SEHNR, CDR2 FQNEAQ (reference sequence). The V and J ends lost 4 bases and 4 bases respectively, with 11 bases between them. This CDR3 has 14 amino acids. The CDR3 DNA reads as TGTGCCAGCAGCTCGGCCGGGGGTTACAATGAGCAGTTCTTC. Translation: CASSSAGGYNEQFF.